This entry concerns a single T cell receptor beta chain. The antigen is not known. The assay was immunoSEQ multiplex PCR, and TCRdb's table has in-frame clones only and misses some. The sample yields under 90,000 clones, about four fifths seen once. Trimming cost V 5 bases and J 2 bases, with 19 bases left between them. The germline CDR1 and CDR2 sequences are MNHEY and SVGEGT. The CDR3 totals 16 residues. These data are taken from a study of T cell responses to AZD1222 COVID-19 vaccine. Study-wide results and limits: Repertoires in all cases were sampled only once the peak T cell response had passed. Vaccine-associated CD4 TCRs spanned spike, dominant at 160-218 and 743-854. Two doses of AZD1222 preceded a rise in Spike-specific TCR breadth and depth. Donors, mostly white British, included more females; clonal diversity was possibly underestimated.

This clonotype originated in an adult who received the AZD1222 COVID-19 vaccine. V gene TRBV6-2 or TRBV6-3 combines with J gene TRBJ2-7; D might be TRBD2 (6 bases). Sequenced material: peripheral blood, taken 28 days after the second AZD1222 dose. CDR3 sequence reads: CASSRPGTPGAYEQYF. CDR3 coding DNA: TGTGCCAGCAGTCGGCCCGGGACTCCCGGAGCCTACGAGCAGTACTTC.